Each of the 23 T cell receptor beta chains below was sequenced from the same sample in a study of identical twins. MiXCR, applied by TCRdb to the 5' RACE reads, yields one record per CDR3 protein. The sample consists of around 290,000 distinct CDR3 sequences, 8% to 9.5% of them appearing once. These data were also filed under a second study, of yellow fever vaccine responses in identical twins.

Source material: CD8+ T cells sorted from blood. The receptors were gathered from a woman in her late teens or twenties in good health.

The V gene is TRBV7-6, the J gene TRBJ2-1; TRBD2 agrees at 9 bases. The CDR3 spans 17 residues. Germline CDR1 and CDR2: SGHVS and FNYEAQ. V lost 1 base and J lost 3; bases outside the gene matches: 7. CDR3 loop: CASSLGGAGGNYNEQFF. The CDR3 bases are TGTGCCAGCAGCTTAGGAGGGGCGGGGGGGAACTACAATGAGCAGTTCTTC. Full variable domain (missing parts from reference TRBV7-6 and TRBJ2-1): GAGVSQSPRYKVTKRGQDVALRCDPISGHVSLYWYRQALGQGPEFLTYFNYEAQQDKSGLPNDRFSAERPEGSISTLTIQRTEQRDSAMYRCASSLGGAGGNYNEQFFGPGTRLTVL.

The chain combines TRBV24-1 with TRBJ1-5; a possible D gene is TRBD1 (5 bases). The CDR3 contains 15 residues. CDR1 is KGHDR and CDR2 is SFDVKD in the germline V gene. With 4 bases removed from V and 6 bases from J, the gap between germline ends came to 15 bases. The CDR3 DNA reads TGTGCCACCAGTGACCGGGACGCAGGAGGTCAGCCCCAGCATTTT. Its protein product is CATSDRDAGGQPQHF.

This clonotype was counted ten times or more. The V gene is TRBV12-3 or TRBV12-4, the J gene TRBJ2-5, with 7 bases identical to TRBD1. Unmatched junction bases numbered 2, after V lost 5 bases and J lost 5 bases. The CDR3 extends over 12 amino acids. Written as DNA, the CDR3 is TGTGCCAGCAGTACAGGGGACGAGACCCAGTACTTC. Protein sequence: CASSTGDETQYF.

This clonotype was counted at least ten times. The chain employs TRBV9 and TRBJ1-6; TRBD1 might be the D (5 bases). Looked up from germline, CDR1 is SGDLS and CDR2 is YYNGEE. The CDR3 consists of 13 residues. V gave up 3 bases and J gave up 6 bases, with 7 bases separating them. CDR3 sequence reads: CASSGGLNSPLHF. CDR3 in DNA: TGTGCCAGCAGCGGGGGACTTAATTCACCCCTCCACTTT.

At least ten counts were recorded for this clonotype. The V and J genes are TRBV4-1 and TRBJ1-1; 11 nucleotides line up with TRBD1. Germline V gene sequence: CDR1 MGHRA, CDR2 YSYEKL. After removal of 1 base from V and 4 bases from J, the junction contained 2 bases not matched to a gene. CDR3 length: 15 residues. The CDR3 region is CASSQAGTGGTEAFF. In DNA, the CDR3 is TGCGCCAGCAGCCAAGCCGGGACAGGGGGCACTGAAGCTTTCTTT.

This clonotype showed up many times. V and J are TRBV28 and TRBJ1-5, with a weak D call TRBD1 (6 bases). Germline V gives CDR1 MDHEN, CDR2 SYDVKM. The CDR3 consists of 15 residues. V lost 7 bases and J lost 3, with 16 bases in between. For the CDR3, the DNA is TGTGCCAGCACCTCGGACAGACAAGACAATCAGCCCCAGCATTTT. As protein: CASTSDRQDNQPQHF.

In its sample, this clonotype was seen many times. This chain uses TRBV5-1 with TRBJ2-1, with 12 bases aligning to TRBD2. The germline V gene has CDR1 SGHRS and CDR2 YFSETQ. After removal of 1 base from V and 0 bases from J, the junction contained 5 bases not matched to a gene. This CDR3 has 18 amino acids. The CDR3 nucleotides read TGCGCCAGCAGCTTGCGGCTAGCGGGGGGGCTCTCCTACAATGAGCAGTTCTTC. This encodes CASSLRLAGGLSYNEQFF.

This clonotype showed up many times. V usage is TRBV12-3 or TRBV12-4 and J usage is TRBJ2-7, with a possible D match to TRBD2 (6 bases). The CDR3 has 14 residues. The V and J ends lost 5 bases and 4 bases respectively, with 15 bases between them. Here the CDR3 reads CASSAGGAPYEQYF. In DNA form, the CDR3 reads TGTGCCAGCAGTGCTGGCGGGGCCCCTTACGAGCAGTACTTC.

This clonotype turned up a few times. The chain uses TRBV2 and TRBJ2-3, with D possibly called TRBD1 or TRBD2 (5 bases each). Germline assignment: CDR1 SNHLY and CDR2 FYNNEI. V gave up 7 bases and J gave up 0 bases, with 14 bases separating them. The CDR3 runs to 15 residues. The CDR3 sequence: CASKKGTESTDTQYF. The CDR3 nucleotides are TGTGCCAGCAAAAAGGGGACGGAGAGCACAGATACGCAGTATTTT.

V gene TRBV20-1 combines with J gene TRBJ2-7, with 9 bases identical to TRBD2. Germline trimming cut 4 bases from V and 2 bases from J; bases unmatched to any gene: 9. The CDR3 runs to 15 residues. In germline, CDR1 is DFQATT, CDR2 SNEGSKA (reference sequence). In DNA form, the CDR3 reads TGCAGTGCTATCCGACAGGCGGGGGGGCCCTACGAGCAGTACTTC. It yields the protein CSAIRQAGGPYEQYF.

This sequence joins TRBV16 and TRBJ2-7, with D maybe TRBD1 (5 bases). The CDR3 sequence is 15 residues long. V gave up 4 bases and J gave up 3 bases, with 16 bases separating them. Germline V gene sequence: CDR1 KGHSY, CDR2 FQNENV. In DNA form, the CDR3 reads TGTGCCAGCAGCCCCTTGGGCCAGGGCAACTACGAGCAGTACTTC. Residues: CASSPLGQGNYEQYF.

The chain couples TRBV29-1 to TRBJ2-7; a weak D match, TRBD1 (6 bases). Germline V gives CDR1 SQVTM, CDR2 ANQGSEA. V was pared by 4 bases and J by 0 bases, with 13 bases between. The CDR3 has 14 residues. The CDR3 DNA sequence: TGCAGCGTTGGGGGGACAAAAAGCTCCTACGAGCAGTACTTC. The encoded protein is CSVGGTKSSYEQYF.

This clonotype was observed a few times. The genes are TRBV9 and TRBJ2-2; D is undetermined. Trimming pared 0 bases from V and 1 base from J, leaving 4 bases between. This CDR3 region has 14 residues. The germline V gene encodes CDR1 SGDLS and CDR2 YYNGEE. In DNA, the CDR3 is TGTGCCAGCAGCGTAGTGAAGAACACCGGGGAGCTGTTTTTT. It codes for CASSVVKNTGELFF.

This clonotype has at least ten counts. The gene calls are TRBV27 and TRBJ2-7; unclear D gene. Germline V gives CDR1 MNHEY, CDR2 SMNVEV (reference sequence). CDR3 length: 13 residues. Trimming pared 6 bases from V and 1 base from J, leaving 10 bases between. The CDR3 DNA is TGTGCCAGCAGCTTAGGACGGTCCTACGAGCAGTACTTC. Translated: CASSLGRSYEQYF.

The chain uses TRBV24-1 and TRBJ1-1; D is uncertain. The germline V gene has CDR1 KGHDR and CDR2 SFDVKD. Trimming cost V 3 bases and J 0 bases, with 4 bases left between them. The CDR3 contains 13 residues. The CDR3 DNA sequence: TGTGCCACCAGTGATGGTGTGAACACTGAAGCTTTCTTT. It translates to CATSDGVNTEAFF.

The gene calls are TRBV6-6 and TRBJ2-5; D ambiguous. Germline V gives CDR1 MNHNY, CDR2 SVGAGI (reference sequence). The CDR3 contains 11 residues. Trimming took off 6 bases at V and 5 bases at J, with 7 bases between the two ends. The CDR3 loop reads CASRIEETQYF. For the CDR3, the DNA is TGTGCCAGCAGGATAGAGGAGACCCAGTACTTC.

This clonotype occurred a few times. This sequence joins TRBV3-1 and TRBJ2-3; D perhaps matches TRBD2 (5 bases). Germline CDR1 is LGHDT and CDR2 is YNNKEL (reference sequence). This CDR3 is 18 amino acids long. The V end was cut by 2 bases, the J end by 1 base, with 19 bases between. This CDR3 reads CASSQPGDFSGGTDTQYF. The CDR3 DNA follows: TGTGCCAGCAGCCAACCTGGGGATTTTTCCGGGGGCACAGATACGCAGTATTTT.

This clonotype was picked up a small number of times. This chain uses TRBV29-1 with TRBJ2-3; D ambiguous. The CDR3 consists of 13 residues. V was clipped by 0 bases and J by 5 bases, with 9 bases between them. CDR1 SQVTM and CDR2 ANQGSEA come from the germline V gene. CDR3 sequence reads: CSVEDGLKDTQYF. CDR3 coding DNA: TGCAGCGTTGAAGACGGATTGAAAGATACGCAGTATTTT.

The J gene is TRBJ2-2, the V gene TRBV7-9; D is ambiguous. Trimming stripped 3 bases from V and 3 bases from J, with 11 bases between. This CDR3 is 15 amino acids long. Per germline, CDR1 SEHNR and CDR2 FQNEAQ (reference sequence). The CDR3 sequence: CASSFRDLDTGELFF. The CDR3 nucleotides read TGTGCCAGCAGCTTTCGAGACCTTGACACCGGGGAGCTGTTTTTT.

In its sample, this clonotype was seen a few times. The chain employs TRBV4-2 and TRBJ2-7; D remains unclear. The length of the CDR3 is 16 residues. Germline CDR1 reads LGHNA; CDR2 reads YNFKEQ. V shed 0 bases and J shed 2 bases, with 14 bases lying between them. CDR3 amino acids: CASSQERQVDAYEQYF. CDR3 nucleotide sequence: TGTGCCAGCAGCCAAGAGCGGCAGGTAGACGCCTACGAGCAGTACTTC.

The CDR3 reads CASSLRRLRGADTQYF. In nucleotides, the CDR3 is TGTGCCAGCAGTTTACGACGGCTCCGAGGCGCAGATACGCAGTATTTT. The chain combines TRBV28 with TRBJ2-3; no clear D. The germline CDR1 and CDR2 sequences are MDHEN and SYDVKM. V was clipped by 2 bases and J by 4 bases, with 16 bases between them. The CDR3 loop spans 16 amino acids. Full variable domain (rest looked up from reference TRBV28 and TRBJ2-3): DVKVTQSSRYLVKRTGEKVFLECVQDMDHENMFWYRQDPGLGLRLIYFSYDVKMKEKGDIPEGYSVSREKKERFSLILESASTNQTSMYLCASSLRRLRGADTQYFGPGTRLTVL.

The table lists this clonotype with a few counts. The rearrangement links TRBV7-8 to TRBJ2-2, with TRBD2 matching over 9 bases. The ends lost 1 base at V and 0 bases at J; junction bases unmatched: 3. Germline CDR1 reads SGHVS; CDR2 reads FQNEAQ. The CDR3 contains 17 residues. The DNA for the CDR3 is TGTGCCAGCAGCTTAGTGCTAGCGGGGACGAACACCGGGGAGCTGTTTTTT. This codes for CASSLVLAGTNTGELFF.

This clonotype was recorded at least ten times. The chain links TRBV20-1 to TRBJ2-7; 7 bases line up with TRBD2. V lost 0 bases, J lost 0 bases, and 5 bases stayed unmatched. This CDR3 is built from 15 residues. Per the germline V gene, CDR1 is DFQATT and CDR2 is SNEGSKA (reference sequence). This CDR3 reads CSARDLLALSYEQYF. In DNA form, the CDR3 reads TGCAGTGCTAGAGACCTACTAGCGCTCTCCTACGAGCAGTACTTC.